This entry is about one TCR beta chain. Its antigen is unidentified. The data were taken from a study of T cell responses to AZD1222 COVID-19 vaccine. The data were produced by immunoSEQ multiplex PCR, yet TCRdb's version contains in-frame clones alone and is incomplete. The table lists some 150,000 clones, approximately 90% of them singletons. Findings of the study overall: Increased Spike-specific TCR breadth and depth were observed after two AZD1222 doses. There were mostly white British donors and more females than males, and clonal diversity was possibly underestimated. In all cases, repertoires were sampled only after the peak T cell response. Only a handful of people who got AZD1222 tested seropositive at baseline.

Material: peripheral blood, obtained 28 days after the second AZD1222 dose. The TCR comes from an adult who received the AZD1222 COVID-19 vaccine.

CDR3 coding DNA: TGTGCCAGCAGCCCGGGGGAGTTAGACACCGGGGAGCTGTTTTTT. It specifies CASSPGELDTGELFF. The rearrangement joins TRBV13 to TRBJ2-2, with D possibly matching TRBD2 (6 bases). V lost 5 bases and J lost 3, with 13 bases in between. This CDR3 region has 15 residues. Germline V gene data show CDR1 as PRHDT and CDR2 as FYEKMQ (reference sequence).